Below, 23 T cell receptor beta chains from the same sample are listed, as sequenced in a study of spatial heterogeneity in lung cancer. Stated time point: blood at routine non-recurrence follow-up after resection. TCRdb reprocessed the 5' RACE reads via MiXCR and lists one record per CDR3 protein. The table lists about 36,000 distinct CDR3 sequences, over 6.5% of them singletons. Material: PBMCs, obtained at follow-up. These receptors originate from a male donor with early-stage non-small cell lung cancer.

In its sample, this clonotype was seen many times. The chain recombines TRBV7-3 with TRBJ2-7, with 10 positions matching TRBD1. Germline trimming cut 5 bases from V and 4 bases from J; bases unmatched to any gene: 11. Germline CDR1 and CDR2: SGHTA and FQGTGA. The CDR3 has 16 residues. CDR3 sequence (DNA): TGTGCCAGCAGCCCCCACGGACAGGGGGATACTTACGAGCAGTACTTC. Its protein is CASSPHGQGDTYEQYF.

This sequence joins TRBV7-8 and TRBJ2-3, with D maybe TRBD1 (6 bases). From germline, CDR1 is SGHVS and CDR2 FQNEAQ. V lost 3 bases and J 2 bases, leaving 9 bases between the germline ends. The CDR3 totals 14 residues. The CDR3 reads CASSFRDNTDTQYF. The CDR3 DNA reads TGTGCCAGCAGCTTCCGGGACAACACAGATACGCAGTATTTT.

Regarding this clonotype: Its ends do not fully match the called genes, so a read error is possible. This sequence joins TRBV7-9 and TRBJ2-7, with 7 nucleotides matching TRBD1. Germline V lookup: CDR1 SEHNR, CDR2 FQNEAQ (reference sequence). The CDR3 has 14 amino acids. This CDR3 reads CVSSPQGTPYEQYF. As DNA, the CDR3 is TGTGTCAGCAGCCCACAGGGGACCCCCTACGAGCAGTACTTC. The whole variable domain, filled in from reference TRBV7-9 and TRBJ2-7, reads DTGVSQNPRHKITKRGQNVTFRCDPISEHNRLYWYRQTLGQGPEFLTYFQNEAQLEKSRLLSDRFSAERPKGSFSTLEIQRTEQGDSAMYLCVSSPQGTPYEQYFGPGTRLTVT.

This clonotype was picked up many times. The chain employs TRBV29-1 and TRBJ2-3, with 9 bases matching TRBD1. Trimming at V came to 4 bases and at J to 3 bases, leaving 8 bases not matched to a gene. Per germline, CDR1 SQVTM and CDR2 ANQGSEA. CDR3 length equals 15 residues. The chain's CDR3 is CSVVTGGIGTDTQYF. The DNA of the CDR3 is TGCAGCGTTGTTACAGGGGGCATCGGGACAGATACGCAGTATTTT.

CDR3 protein: CASSRAMNTEAFF. DNA for the CDR3: TGTGCCAGCAGCCGAGCTATGAACACTGAAGCTTTCTTT. This chain connects TRBV14 to TRBJ1-1; D is undetermined. The CDR3 runs 13 residues. Germline V gene sequence: CDR1 SGHDN, CDR2 FVKESK. Between the trimmed V and J ends, which lost 4 bases and 0 bases, there was a span of 6 bases.

This clonotype was seen more than once but under ten times. V usage is TRBV20-1 and J usage is TRBJ1-1; D is uncertain. Per the germline V gene, CDR1 is DFQATT and CDR2 is SNEGSKA (reference sequence). CDR3 length: 12 amino acids. CDR3 in amino acids: CSAPWQDTEAFF. In DNA form, the CDR3 reads TGCAGCGCTCCGTGGCAGGACACTGAAGCTTTCTTT.

This clonotype has at least ten counts. The V and J genes are TRBV20-1 and TRBJ1-5; D is unclear. The germline gives CDR1 DFQATT, CDR2 SNEGSKA (reference sequence). V lost 4 bases to trimming and J lost 5 bases, with 12 bases between them. The CDR3 has 13 residues. Here the CDR3 reads CSATRLPHQPQHF. CDR3 DNA: TGCAGTGCTACTAGACTACCACATCAGCCCCAGCATTTT.

This clonotype appeared many times. The chain uses TRBV2 and TRBJ1-6; no reliable D call. CDR3 length: 15 amino acids. V gave up 6 bases and J gave up 0 bases, with 9 bases separating them. Germline assignment: CDR1 SNHLY and CDR2 FYNNEI. CDR3 coding DNA: TGTGCCAGCAGGGACCGGAGCTCCTATAATTCACCCCTCCACTTT. Translating gives CASRDRSSYNSPLHF.

The chain combines TRBV6-5 with TRBJ2-2, with TRBD1 matching 10 bases. The CDR3 extends over 15 amino acids. With V trimmed by 8 bases and J by 5 bases, 8 bases remained unmatched. Germline V gives CDR1 MNHEY, CDR2 SVGAGI. CDR3 loop: CASFQTGGRTGELFF. The CDR3 DNA reads TGTGCCAGCTTCCAGACAGGGGGCCGGACCGGGGAGCTGTTTTTT.

This clonotype showed up many times. The chain has TRBV20-1 and TRBJ1-1; 8 bases fit TRBD1. V was pared by 5 bases and J by 1 base, with 0 bases of the junction left unmatched. CDR1 is DFQATT and CDR2 is SNEGSKA in the germline V gene (reference sequence). The length of the CDR3 is 12 residues. The CDR3 DNA reads as TGCAGTGCTGGGACAGGGAACACTGAAGCTTTCTTT. It encodes CSAGTGNTEAFF.

This clonotype was recorded at least ten times. The chain recombines TRBV12-3 or TRBV12-4 with TRBJ1-2; 8 bases agree with TRBD1. The length of the CDR3 is 13 residues. J gave up 3 bases and V 5 bases, and 2 bases lay outside the gene matches. The CDR3: CASSPGQDYGYTF. CDR3 DNA sequence: TGTGCCAGCAGTCCGGGACAGGACTATGGCTACACCTTC.

The V and J genes are TRBV30 and TRBJ2-5; D perhaps matches TRBD1 (6 bases). The germline CDR1 and CDR2 sequences are GTSNPN and SVGIG (reference sequence). The CDR3 has 14 amino acids. The V gene lost 0 bases and the J gene lost 9 bases, with 17 bases spanning the gap. The CDR3 here is CAWSVVDRGLAQYF. The DNA for the CDR3 is TGTGCCTGGAGTGTTGTGGACAGAGGACTGGCCCAGTACTTC.

The rearrangement uses TRBV3-1 and TRBJ1-2; D not certain. This CDR3 region has 15 residues. Germline values: CDR1 LGHDT, CDR2 YNNKEL (reference sequence). The V gene lost 1 base and the J gene lost 4 bases, with 13 bases spanning the gap. The CDR3 bases are TGTGCCAGCAGCCAAGGCTCTGGCACTACCTATGGCTACACCTTC. This sequence encodes CASSQGSGTTYGYTF.

This clonotype was picked up many times. CDR3: CASSSGTGIMNTEAFF. CDR3 DNA sequence: TGTGCCAGCAGTTCCGGGACAGGGATCATGAACACTGAAGCTTTCTTT. The chain combines TRBV27 with TRBJ1-1; the match to TRBD1 covers 9 bases. With V trimmed by 4 bases and J by 0 bases, 6 bases remained unmatched. Germline CDR1 and CDR2: MNHEY and SMNVEV (reference sequence). The CDR3 contains 16 residues.

This clonotype has ten or more counts. The chain couples TRBV9 to TRBJ2-3, with D tentatively TRBD1 (5 bases). Germline V gene data show CDR1 as SGDLS and CDR2 as YYNGEE. Trimming removed 0 bases from V and 5 bases from J, with 13 bases in between. This CDR3 contains 15 residues. The CDR3 bases are TGTGCCAGCAGCGTAGGGGCCAGGGAAGGAGATACGCAGTATTTT. This sequence encodes CASSVGAREGDTQYF. Using reference TRBV9 and TRBJ2-3 for the parts outside the CDR3, the full variable domain is DSGVTQTPKHLITATGQRVTLRCSPRSGDLSVYWYQQSLDQGLQFLIQYYNGEERAKGNILERFSAQQFPDLHSELNLSSLELGDSALYFCASSVGAREGDTQYFGPGTRLTVL.

This clonotype showed up many times. The J gene is TRBJ1-1, the V gene TRBV18; D is perhaps TRBD1 (6 bases). Germline values: CDR1 KGHSH, CDR2 LQKENI. V lost 4 bases to trimming and J lost 0 bases, with 12 bases between them. CDR3 length: 15 amino acids. CDR3 protein: CASSRGAGLNTEAFF. The CDR3 DNA follows: TGTGCCAGCTCACGGGGGGCCGGGCTGAACACTGAAGCTTTCTTT.

This clonotype was detected many times. The chain has TRBV6-5 and TRBJ2-1; TRBD1 might be the D (6 bases). Trimming took 6 bases from V and 2 from J, leaving 14 bases between them. The length of the CDR3 is 15 residues. Germline V gene data show CDR1 as MNHEY and CDR2 as SVGAGI. DNA of the CDR3: TGTGCCAGCAGCTATACAGGGAATCCCTACAATGAGCAGTTCTTC. This gives the protein CASSYTGNPYNEQFF.

This clonotype was counted ten times or more. The rearrangement uses TRBV6-6 and TRBJ1-6; the D is unclear. Germline V gives CDR1 MNHNY, CDR2 SVGAGI (reference sequence). Trimming shortened V by 5 bases and J by 9 bases, and 17 bases separated the two germline ends. The CDR3 is 15 residues long. The CDR3 DNA is TGTGCCAGCAGTCGCACTGCCATACTGGGTTCACCCCTCCACTTT. Its translation is CASSRTAILGSPLHF.

This clonotype was counted at least ten times. The chain carries TRBV7-9 and TRBJ2-2, with 9 bases lining up with TRBD1. Germline V lookup: CDR1 SEHNR, CDR2 FQNEAQ (reference sequence). The CDR3 consists of 16 residues. V dropped 4 bases and J dropped 4; count of bases not matched to a gene: 7. CDR3 bases: TGTGCCAGCAGCTGGACCGGGACAGGGCTCACCGGGGAGCTGTTTTTT. As protein: CASSWTGTGLTGELFF. Full variable domain (rest looked up from reference TRBV7-9 and TRBJ2-2): DTGVSQNPRHKITKRGQNVTFRCDPISEHNRLYWYRQTLGQGPEFLTYFQNEAQLEKSRLLSDRFSAERPKGSFSTLEIQRTEQGDSAMYLCASSWTGTGLTGELFFGEGSRLTVL.

This clonotype was picked up many times. The chain joins TRBV7-3 to TRBJ2-2; 9 bases fit TRBD1. Unmatched junction bases numbered 9, after V lost 7 bases and J lost 6 bases. The CDR3 runs to 15 residues. Germline values: CDR1 SGHTA, CDR2 FQGTGA. The CDR3 region has the DNA TGTGCCAGCAAGGGAGGGACAGGGTCATCCGGGGAGCTGTTTTTT. This translates into CASKGGTGSSGELFF.

This clonotype was seen ten or more times. The chain uses TRBV7-3 and TRBJ1-2; D is undetermined. Germline assignment: CDR1 SGHTA and CDR2 FQGTGA. V was clipped by 0 bases and J by 6 bases, with 8 bases between them. The CDR3 has 13 residues. DNA for the CDR3: TGTGCCAGCAGCTTAACGGGCACTGATGGCTACACCTTC. The encoded protein is CASSLTGTDGYTF.

This clonotype was counted ten times or more. CDR3 amino acids: CASSFPRDKQETQYF. Written as DNA, the CDR3 is TGTGCCAGCAGCTTCCCTCGGGACAAGCAAGAGACCCAGTACTTC. This rearrangement joins TRBV7-8 to TRBJ2-5, with a weak D call TRBD1 (6 bases). This CDR3 comprises 15 residues. Germline lookup yields CDR1 SGHVS and CDR2 FQNEAQ. Trimming shortened V by 3 bases and J by 2 bases, and 13 bases separated the two germline ends.

The table lists this clonotype with many counts. V and J are TRBV30 and TRBJ1-2; TRBD1 matches at 7 bases. The CDR3 loop spans 13 amino acids. With V trimmed by 3 bases and J by 13 bases, 14 bases remained unmatched. The germline V gene has CDR1 GTSNPN and CDR2 SVGIG (reference sequence). In nucleotides, the CDR3 is TGTGCCTGGAGCCTATCCAGACAGGGCACCCTCACCTTC. It is translated as CAWSLSRQGTLTF.